This section outlines one T cell receptor (beta chain) sequence together with its context. What it recognizes is unknown. Germline CDR1 reads SGHVS; CDR2 reads FQNEAQ. CDR3 size: 14 residues. Trimming pared 3 bases from V and 1 base from J, leaving 8 bases between. Around 40,000 productive templates were obtained per sample on average. Some clones are missing from TCRdb's copy, which holds only in-frame ones; the method was immunoSEQ multiplex PCR. The repertoire includes fewer than 10,000 clones, 85% to 90% of them detected once, and about 81% sits in the top ten. The entry originates in a study of STAT3 mutations in large granular lymphocyte leukemia. About the research overall: Roughly 42% of treated T-LGLL patients showed hematologic response to immunosuppression. Study conclusions and caveats: In T-cell large granular lymphocyte leukemia, about half of patients showed multiple immunodominant subclonotypes.

The rearrangement links TRBV7-8 to TRBJ2-3, with D unresolved. The sequenced sample consisted of peripheral blood mononuclear cells. The receptor comes from a man older than 75 with T-cell large granular lymphocyte leukemia. Some clones in this sample may be carry-over from other donors' samples. CDR3 nucleotide sequence: TGTGCCAGCAGCTTCCTCTCTGGCACAGATACGCAGTATTTT. This translates into CASSFLSGTDTQYF.